The 30 T cell receptor beta chains reported below all come from one sample, sequenced in a study of blood T cell repertoires in COVID-19. Clones were read by immunoSEQ multiplex PCR, and TCRdb kept only the in-frame ones, dropping some. Among under 130,000 clones, about 90% were seen once, and the ten largest hold 6.2%. The sample was peripheral blood. The origin of the receptors is a human donor in a cohort sampled during active COVID-19.

This rearrangement joins TRBV7-3 to TRBJ2-3, with D possibly TRBD2 on 7 matching bases. The V gene lost 5 bases and the J gene lost 5 bases, with 14 bases spanning the gap. Germline values: CDR1 SGHTA, CDR2 FQGTGA. The CDR3 has 14 residues. CDR3 DNA sequence: TGTGCCAGCAGCAAGGGGGGGAGCGTAGATACGCAGTATTTT. Translated: CASSKGGSVDTQYF.

This chain uses TRBV28 with TRBJ2-7, with 8 bases matching TRBD2. Trimming removed 5 bases from V and 2 bases from J; junction bases left unmatched: 11. CDR1 is MDHEN and CDR2 is SYDVKM in the germline V gene. The CDR3 spans 16 residues. The CDR3 protein is CASSVYPGGGTYEQYF. CDR3 nucleotide sequence: TGTGCCAGCAGTGTCTACCCCGGGGGGGGTACCTACGAGCAGTACTTC. The whole variable domain, remainder taken from reference TRBV28 and TRBJ2-7, is DVKVTQSSRYLVKRTGEKVFLECVQDMDHENMFWYRQDPGLGLRLIYFSYDVKMKEKGDIPEGYSVSREKKERFSLILESASTNQTSMYLCASSVYPGGGTYEQYFGPGTRLTVT.

The genes are TRBV7-6 and TRBJ2-1, with TRBD1 as a possible D gene (6 bases). The CDR3 sequence is 18 residues long. Trimming left V 1 base short and J 8 bases short, with 24 bases between. Germline lookup yields CDR1 SGHVS and CDR2 FNYEAQ. The CDR3 loop is CASSLVLDRVQGSDEQFF. The CDR3 DNA reads TGTGCCAGCAGCTTAGTATTGGACAGAGTACAGGGTTCGGATGAGCAGTTCTTC.

The rearrangement links TRBV7-2 to TRBJ2-4, with D possibly matching TRBD2 (6 bases). Trimming cost V 5 bases and J 9 bases, with 14 bases left between them. This CDR3 is built from 13 residues. Germline lookup yields CDR1 SGHTA and CDR2 FQGNSA. CDR3 bases: TGTGCCAGCAGCCAAACGGGGGTTGGCATTCAGTACTTC. Its translation: CASSQTGVGIQYF.

V usage is TRBV28 and J usage is TRBJ1-5; a possible D gene is TRBD1 (6 bases). This CDR3 region has 14 residues. Germline CDR1 and CDR2: MDHEN and SYDVKM. V lost 6 bases and J lost 3, with 12 bases in between. Here the CDR3 reads CASSGNRDNQPQHF. CDR3 bases: TGTGCCAGCAGCGGGAACAGGGACAATCAGCCCCAGCATTTT.

The chain couples TRBV9 to TRBJ2-3, with 10 bases aligning to TRBD2. This CDR3 region has 16 residues. Germline-derived CDR1 and CDR2 are SGDLS and YYNGEE. V lost 3 bases, J lost 3 bases, and 7 bases stayed unmatched. CDR3 sequence: CASSAQAGGLTDTQYF. The CDR3 DNA follows: TGTGCCAGCAGCGCCCAAGCGGGGGGGCTAACAGATACGCAGTATTTT.

The chain joins TRBV27 to TRBJ2-3; D unresolved. Trimming shortened V by 3 bases and J by 1 base, and 11 bases separated the two germline ends. Per the germline V gene, CDR1 is MNHEY and CDR2 is SMNVEV (reference sequence). This CDR3 is 15 amino acids long. CDR3 protein: CASSLLVAGTDTQYF. CDR3 bases: TGTGCCAGCAGTTTGCTAGTGGCTGGCACAGATACGCAGTATTTT.

The CDR3, as DNA: TGCGCCAGCCACCCCTTGCGTCGGGACAAGCGAAACACCATATATTTT. It specifies CASHPLRRDKRNTIYF. This rearrangement joins TRBV23-1 to TRBJ1-3, with D possibly matching TRBD1 (6 bases). TRBV23-1 is annotated as an ORF whose role is uncertain. V lost 8 bases to trimming and J lost 5 bases, with 22 bases between them. The CDR3 has 16 amino acids.

This clone was seen only once. V gene TRBV3-1 (or the pseudogene TRBV3-2) combines with J gene TRBJ2-3; TRBD1 is a possible D gene (7 bases). The CDR3 contains 16 residues. Looked up from germline, CDR1 is LGHDT and CDR2 is YNNKEL (reference sequence). V was shortened by 4 bases and J by 4 bases, with 18 bases between the two germline ends. Here the CDR3 DNA reads TGTGCCAGCAGCCTGCGGGACAGTTTGGGCGCAGATACGCAGTATTTT. This sequence encodes CASSLRDSLGADTQYF.

The rearrangement joins TRBV2 to TRBJ2-7; 11 nucleotides agree with TRBD2. Germline trimming cut 3 bases from V and 4 bases from J; bases unmatched to any gene: 5. CDR1 is SNHLY and CDR2 is FYNNEI in the germline V gene. The CDR3 contains 15 residues. CDR3 protein: CASSETTSGNYEQYF. DNA for the CDR3: TGTGCCAGCAGTGAGACGACTAGCGGGAATTACGAGCAGTACTTC.

This sequence joins TRBV18 and TRBJ1-4, with no clear D. V gave up 6 bases and J gave up 10 bases, with 9 bases separating them. The CDR3 covers 11 residues. The germline gives CDR1 KGHSH, CDR2 LQKENI. CDR3 residues: CASSPGGKLFF. CDR3 DNA sequence: TGTGCCAGCTCCCCTGGCGGAAAACTGTTTTTT.

V usage is TRBV19 and J usage is TRBJ2-1; TRBD1 matches 9 bases. Trimming at V came to 5 bases and at J to 3 bases, leaving 5 bases not matched to a gene. The CDR3 runs to 15 residues. The V gene's germline CDR1 is LNHDA and CDR2 SQIVND (reference sequence). The CDR3 DNA is TGTGCCAGTAGTCGAACAGGGGGCCTCTACAATGAGCAGTTCTTC. It codes for CASSRTGGLYNEQFF.

This clone has only one observation. This chain joins TRBV14 and TRBJ2-2; 7 positions match TRBD2. The germline CDR1 and CDR2 sequences are SGHDN and FVKESK. With 7 bases clipped from V and 6 bases from J, the junction kept 8 bases outside the gene matches. The CDR3 has 14 residues. The CDR3 protein is CASKEGGSPGELFF. Here the CDR3 DNA reads TGTGCCAGCAAAGAAGGCGGGAGCCCCGGGGAGCTGTTTTTT.

This chain links TRBV5-4 with TRBJ2-6; D gene ambiguous. This CDR3 contains 13 residues. The germline gives CDR1 SGHNT, CDR2 YYREEE (reference sequence). V lost 6 bases and J 0 bases, leaving 4 bases between the germline ends. CDR3 amino acids: CASTLSGANVLTF. In DNA, the CDR3 is TGTGCCAGCACCCTCTCTGGGGCCAACGTCCTGACTTTC.

The J gene is TRBJ2-1, the V gene TRBV3-1 (or the pseudogene TRBV3-2), with D maybe TRBD1 (5 bases). The V end was cut by 0 bases, the J end by 5 bases, with 11 bases between. The CDR3 runs 15 residues. In germline, CDR1 is LGHDT, CDR2 YNNKEL (reference sequence). CDR3: CASSQDAGPHNEQFF. CDR3 in DNA: TGTGCCAGCAGCCAAGATGCAGGGCCCCACAATGAGCAGTTCTTC.

This chain's CDR3 is CASSYGTHLGGEQYF. The CDR3 DNA sequence: TGTGCCAGCAGTTACGGGACACACCTGGGCGGCGAGCAGTACTTC. V is TRBV27 and J is TRBJ2-7; D is perhaps TRBD1 (6 bases). This CDR3 region has 15 residues. Trimming left V 4 bases short and J 6 bases short, with 19 bases between. Germline V lookup: CDR1 MNHEY, CDR2 SMNVEV (reference sequence).

This chain links TRBV7-2 with TRBJ2-1; D is perhaps TRBD2 (6 bases). From germline, CDR1 is SGHTA and CDR2 FQGNSA. V was clipped by 5 bases and J by 2 bases, with 16 bases between them. The length of the CDR3 is 16 residues. The CDR3: CASSQSGRSAYNEQFF. As DNA, the CDR3 is TGTGCCAGCAGCCAAAGCGGGCGCTCGGCCTACAATGAGCAGTTCTTC.

This sequence joins TRBV19 and TRBJ1-2; unclear D gene. CDR3 length: 13 residues. V lost 1 base and J 8 bases, leaving 11 bases between the germline ends. Germline lookup yields CDR1 LNHDA and CDR2 SQIVND (reference sequence). In DNA form, the CDR3 reads TGTGCCAGTAGTATAGTAGTGGAGGAAGGCTACACCTTC. Encoded protein: CASSIVVEEGYTF.

The V and J genes are TRBV5-1 and TRBJ2-7; 9 bases are shared with TRBD2. The CDR3 length is 16 residues. Trimming removed 0 bases from V and 3 bases from J; junction bases left unmatched: 7. Germline assignment: CDR1 SGHRS and CDR2 YFSETQ. CDR3 amino acids: CASSLDGSSGSYEQYF. In nucleotides, the CDR3 is TGCGCCAGCAGCTTGGATGGGAGTAGCGGGAGCTACGAGCAGTACTTC.

The rearrangement joins TRBV6-1 to TRBJ2-3; the match to TRBD2 covers 7 bases. CDR1 and CDR2 (germline): MNHNS, SASEGT. This CDR3 has 14 residues. V shed 7 bases and J 2 bases; nucleotides not matched to a gene: 6. CDR3 nucleotides: TGTGCCAGCACCCGAGGGACTAACACAGATACGCAGTATTTT. It encodes CASTRGTNTDTQYF.

This chain joins TRBV7-6 and TRBJ2-7, with a weak D call TRBD2 (6 bases). This CDR3 contains 15 residues. Germline V lookup: CDR1 SGHVS, CDR2 FNYEAQ. Trimming cost V 5 bases and J 0 bases, with 14 bases left between them. CDR3 sequence (DNA): TGTGCCAGCAGCAAAAACCCGGGACTCTCCTACGAGCAGTACTTC. Its translation is CASSKNPGLSYEQYF.

The V gene is TRBV4-1, the J gene TRBJ2-7, with TRBD1 identical over 7 bases. The CDR3 covers 15 residues. Germline-derived CDR1 and CDR2 are MGHRA and YSYEKL. With 3 bases clipped from V and 4 bases from J, the junction kept 9 bases outside the gene matches. The CDR3 reads CASSQTGTALYEQYF. The DNA of the CDR3 is TGCGCCAGCAGCCAGACCGGGACAGCGCTTTACGAGCAGTACTTC.

The chain has TRBV5-4 and TRBJ2-7; possibly TRBD2 for D (5 bases). The CDR3 loop spans 14 amino acids. The V gene lost 2 bases and the J gene lost 1 base, with 10 bases spanning the gap. CDR1 is SGHNT and CDR2 is YYREEE in the germline V gene (reference sequence). This chain's CDR3 is CASSLGAESYEQYF. Written as DNA, the CDR3 is TGTGCCAGCAGCTTAGGAGCGGAGTCCTACGAGCAGTACTTC.

This chain joins TRBV5-4 and TRBJ2-7; 7 bases are a match to TRBD1. Germline V gives CDR1 SGHNT, CDR2 YYREEE (reference sequence). The CDR3 is 15 amino acids. Trimming took 3 bases from V and 1 from J; bases not matched to a gene: 7. The CDR3 nucleotides are TGTGCCAGCAGCTCCCGGGACAGTCTTTCCTACGAGCAGTACTTC. Translation: CASSSRDSLSYEQYF.

V gene TRBV24-1 combines with J gene TRBJ1-5; a weak D match, TRBD1 (6 bases). Germline CDR1 is KGHDR and CDR2 is SFDVKD. Trimming took off 3 bases at V and 4 bases at J, with 15 bases between the two ends. This CDR3 comprises 16 residues. CDR3 sequence reads: CATSDPEDQGNQPQHF. The CDR3 bases are TGTGCCACCAGTGATCCGGAAGACCAGGGGAATCAGCCCCAGCATTTT.

The chain links TRBV7-9 to TRBJ1-1; D uncertain. Germline V gene sequence: CDR1 SEHNR, CDR2 FQNEAQ (reference sequence). CDR3 length equals 13 residues. Trimming cost V 0 bases and J 7 bases, with 9 bases left between them. As DNA, the CDR3 is TGTGCCAGCAGCTTAGCGGACGGGAATGAAGCTTTCTTT. Amino acid sequence: CASSLADGNEAFF.

In its sample, this clone was seen a few times. This chain joins TRBV7-3 and TRBJ2-2; TRBD1 might be the D (6 bases). Trimming took off 5 bases at V and 3 bases at J, with 28 bases between the two ends. This CDR3 region has 20 residues. From germline, CDR1 is SGHTA and CDR2 FQGTGA. CDR3 in DNA: TGTGCCAGCAGCCGGACCCAATCCAGGGGACCCTCTCAGTACACCGGGGAGCTGTTTTTT. Translated: CASSRTQSRGPSQYTGELFF.

This sequence joins TRBV5-1 and TRBJ2-7; the D gene is possibly TRBD1 (6 bases). The CDR3 has 15 residues. The V and J ends lost 0 bases and 2 bases respectively, with 12 bases between them. Looked up from germline, CDR1 is SGHRS and CDR2 is YFSETQ. The CDR3 DNA reads TGCGCCAGCAGCTTGGAACAGGGAGATCCCTACGAGCAGTACTTC. It yields the protein CASSLEQGDPYEQYF.

The chain couples TRBV5-4 to TRBJ2-1; maybe TRBD2 (5 bases). This CDR3 region has 13 residues. Germline V gene data show CDR1 as SGHNT and CDR2 as YYREEE (reference sequence). Trimming shortened V by 4 bases and J by 9 bases, and 14 bases separated the two germline ends. CDR3: CASSGLVVPEQFF. CDR3 in DNA: TGTGCCAGCAGCGGACTGGTCGTGCCTGAGCAGTTCTTC.

The chain uses TRBV15 and TRBJ2-2; D is perhaps TRBD1 (6 bases). The CDR3 has 16 residues. Germline V CDR1 and CDR2: LNHNV, YYDKDF (reference sequence). Between the trimmed V and J ends, which lost 0 bases and 7 bases, there was a span of 15 bases. CDR3 region: CATSRDLDRTGGELFF. The CDR3 DNA reads TGTGCCACCAGCAGAGATCTCGACAGGACCGGCGGGGAGCTGTTTTTT.